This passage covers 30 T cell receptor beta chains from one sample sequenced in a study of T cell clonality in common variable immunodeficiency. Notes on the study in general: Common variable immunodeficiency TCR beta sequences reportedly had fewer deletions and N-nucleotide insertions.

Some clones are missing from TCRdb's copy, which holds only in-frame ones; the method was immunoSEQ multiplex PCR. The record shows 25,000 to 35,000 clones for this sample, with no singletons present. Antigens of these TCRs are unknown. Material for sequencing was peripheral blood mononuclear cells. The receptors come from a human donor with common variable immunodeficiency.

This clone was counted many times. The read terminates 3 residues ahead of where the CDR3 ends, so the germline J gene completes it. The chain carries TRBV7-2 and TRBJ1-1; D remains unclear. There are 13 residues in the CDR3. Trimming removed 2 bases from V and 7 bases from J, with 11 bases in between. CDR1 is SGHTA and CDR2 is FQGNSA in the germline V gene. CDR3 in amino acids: CASSLNIRGEAFF. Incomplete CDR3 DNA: TGTGCCAGCAGCTTAAACATCCGAGGTGAA.

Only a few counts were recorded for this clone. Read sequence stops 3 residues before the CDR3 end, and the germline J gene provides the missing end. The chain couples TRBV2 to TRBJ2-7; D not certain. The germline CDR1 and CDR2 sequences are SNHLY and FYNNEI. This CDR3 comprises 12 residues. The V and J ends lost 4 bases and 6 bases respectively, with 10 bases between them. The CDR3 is CASSVPLSEQYF. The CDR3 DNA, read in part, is TGTGCCAGCAGTGTACCGCTTAGCGAG.

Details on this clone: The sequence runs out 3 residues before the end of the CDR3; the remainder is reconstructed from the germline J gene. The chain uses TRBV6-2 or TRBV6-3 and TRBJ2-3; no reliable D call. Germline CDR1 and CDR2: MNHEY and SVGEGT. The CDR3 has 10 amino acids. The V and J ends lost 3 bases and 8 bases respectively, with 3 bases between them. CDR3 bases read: TGTGCCAGCAGTTATCGTACG. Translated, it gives CASSYRT. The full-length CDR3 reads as CASSYRTQYF.

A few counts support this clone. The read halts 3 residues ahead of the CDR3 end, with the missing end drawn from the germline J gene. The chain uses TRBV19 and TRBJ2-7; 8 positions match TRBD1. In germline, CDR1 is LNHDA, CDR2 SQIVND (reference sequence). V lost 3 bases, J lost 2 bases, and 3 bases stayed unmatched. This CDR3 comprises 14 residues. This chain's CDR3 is CASSMAGQAYEQYF. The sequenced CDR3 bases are TGTGCCAGTAGTATGGCGGGACAGGCCTACGAG. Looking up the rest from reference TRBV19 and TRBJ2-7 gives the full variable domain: DGGITQSPKYLFRKEGQNVTLSCEQNLNHDAMYWYRQDPGQGLRLIYYSQIVNDFQKGDIAEGYSVSREKKESFPLTVTSAQKNPTAFYLCASSMAGQAYEQYFGPGTRLTVT.

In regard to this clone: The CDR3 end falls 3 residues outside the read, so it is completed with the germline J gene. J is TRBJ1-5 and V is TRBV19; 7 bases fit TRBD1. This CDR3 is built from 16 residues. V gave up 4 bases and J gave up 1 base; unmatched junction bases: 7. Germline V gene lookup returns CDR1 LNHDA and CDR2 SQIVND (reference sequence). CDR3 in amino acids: CASSKQGFSSNQPQHF. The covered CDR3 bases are TGTGCCAGTAGTAAACAGGGGTTTTCGAGCAATCAGCCC.

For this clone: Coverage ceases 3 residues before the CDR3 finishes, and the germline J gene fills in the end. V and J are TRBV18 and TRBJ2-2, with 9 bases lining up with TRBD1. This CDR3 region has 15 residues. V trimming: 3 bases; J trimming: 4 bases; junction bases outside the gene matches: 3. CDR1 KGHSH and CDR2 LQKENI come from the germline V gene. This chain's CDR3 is CASSPAGQGTGELFF. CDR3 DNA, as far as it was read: TGTGCCAGCTCACCCGCGGGACAGGGCACCGGGGAG. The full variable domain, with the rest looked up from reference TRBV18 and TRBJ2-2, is NAGVMQNPRHLVRRRGQEARLRCSPMKGHSHVYWYRQLPEEGLKFMVYLQKENIIDESGMPKERFSAEFPKEGPSILRIQQVVRGDSAAYFCASSPAGQGTGELFFGEGSRLTVL.

The covered CDR3 bases are TGTGCCAGCAGCTTTTGGCGGGAGAACACTGAA. Protein: CASSFWRENTE. The entire CDR3 reads CASSFWRENTEAFF. The V gene is TRBV7-9, the J gene TRBJ1-1; D unclear. The read terminates 3 residues ahead of where the CDR3 ends, so the germline J gene completes it. Per germline, CDR1 SEHNR and CDR2 FQNEAQ (reference sequence). This CDR3 contains 14 residues. Trimming took off 3 bases at V and 1 base at J, with 9 bases between the two ends.

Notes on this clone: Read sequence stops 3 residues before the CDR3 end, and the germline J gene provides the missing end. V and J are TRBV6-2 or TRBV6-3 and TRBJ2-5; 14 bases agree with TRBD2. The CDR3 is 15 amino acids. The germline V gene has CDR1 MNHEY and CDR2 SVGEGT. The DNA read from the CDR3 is TGTGCCAGCAGTTGGACTAGCGGGGGGAGAAGCACC. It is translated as CASSWTSGGRST. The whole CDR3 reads CASSWTSGGRSTQYF.

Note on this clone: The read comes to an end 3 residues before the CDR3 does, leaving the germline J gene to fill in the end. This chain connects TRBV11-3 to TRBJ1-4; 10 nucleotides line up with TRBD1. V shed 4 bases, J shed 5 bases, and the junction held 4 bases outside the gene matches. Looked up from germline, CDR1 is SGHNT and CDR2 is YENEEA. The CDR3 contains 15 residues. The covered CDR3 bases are TGTGCCAGCAGCTCCTGGACAGGGGGAAATGAAAAA. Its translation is CASSSWTGGNEK. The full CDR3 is CASSSWTGGNEKLFF.

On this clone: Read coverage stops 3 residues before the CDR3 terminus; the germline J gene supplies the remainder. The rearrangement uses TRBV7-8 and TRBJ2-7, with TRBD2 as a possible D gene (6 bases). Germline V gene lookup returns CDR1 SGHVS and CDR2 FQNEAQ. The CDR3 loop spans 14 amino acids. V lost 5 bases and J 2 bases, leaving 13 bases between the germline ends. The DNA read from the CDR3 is TGTGCCAGCAGCCCCGCGGGAAAAGCCTACGAG. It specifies CASSPAGKAYE. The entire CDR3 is CASSPAGKAYEQYF.

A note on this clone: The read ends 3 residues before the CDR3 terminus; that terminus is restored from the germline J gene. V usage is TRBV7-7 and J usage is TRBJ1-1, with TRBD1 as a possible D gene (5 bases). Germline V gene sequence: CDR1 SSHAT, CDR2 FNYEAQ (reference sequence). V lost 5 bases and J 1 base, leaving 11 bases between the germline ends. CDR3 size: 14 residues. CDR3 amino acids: CASSPGGSNTEAFF. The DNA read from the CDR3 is TGTGCCAGCAGCCCCGGGGGATCGAACACTGAA.

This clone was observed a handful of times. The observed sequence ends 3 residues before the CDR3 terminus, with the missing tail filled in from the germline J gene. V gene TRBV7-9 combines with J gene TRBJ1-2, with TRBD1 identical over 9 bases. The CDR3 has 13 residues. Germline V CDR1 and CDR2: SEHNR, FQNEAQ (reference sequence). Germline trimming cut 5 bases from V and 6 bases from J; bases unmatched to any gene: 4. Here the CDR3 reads CASSPTGGDGYTF. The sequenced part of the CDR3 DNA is TGTGCCAGCAGCCCGACAGGGGGTGATGGC.

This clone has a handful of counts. Incomplete CDR3 DNA: TGTGCCAGCAGCTCACAGGGAAGGGCAGGGAATGAG. It is translated as CASSSQGRAGNE. The entire CDR3 reads CASSSQGRAGNEQFF. The genes are TRBV7-2 and TRBJ2-1, with a tentative D call TRBD1 (6 bases). The sequence runs out 3 residues before the end of the CDR3; the remainder is reconstructed from the germline J gene. Germline V gene data show CDR1 as SGHTA and CDR2 as FQGNSA. This CDR3 has 15 amino acids. Trimming stripped 4 bases from V and 7 bases from J, with 17 bases between.

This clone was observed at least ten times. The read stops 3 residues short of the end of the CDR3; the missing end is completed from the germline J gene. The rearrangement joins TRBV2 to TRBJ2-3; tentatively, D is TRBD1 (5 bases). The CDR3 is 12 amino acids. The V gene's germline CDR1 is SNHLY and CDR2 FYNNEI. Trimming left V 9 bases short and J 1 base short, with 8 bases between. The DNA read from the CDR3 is TGTGCCAGGGGGCCCGGCACAGATACG. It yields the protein CARGPGTDT. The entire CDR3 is CARGPGTDTQYF.

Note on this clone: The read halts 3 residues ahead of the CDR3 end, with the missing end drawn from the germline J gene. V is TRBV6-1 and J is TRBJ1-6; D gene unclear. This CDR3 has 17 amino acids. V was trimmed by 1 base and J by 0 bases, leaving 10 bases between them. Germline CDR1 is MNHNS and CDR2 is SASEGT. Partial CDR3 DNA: TGTGCCAGCAGTGAAGAGCAAATACTCTCCTATAATTCACCC. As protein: CASSEEQILSYNSP. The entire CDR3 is CASSEEQILSYNSPLHF.

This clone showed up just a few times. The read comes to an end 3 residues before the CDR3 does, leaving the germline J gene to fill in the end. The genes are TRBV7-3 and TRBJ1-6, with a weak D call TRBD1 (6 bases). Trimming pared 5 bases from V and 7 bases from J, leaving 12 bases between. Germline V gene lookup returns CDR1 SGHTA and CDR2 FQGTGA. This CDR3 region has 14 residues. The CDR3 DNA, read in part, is TGTGCCAGCAGCATACAGGGATGGAATTCACCC. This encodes CASSIQGWNSP. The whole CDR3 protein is CASSIQGWNSPLHF.

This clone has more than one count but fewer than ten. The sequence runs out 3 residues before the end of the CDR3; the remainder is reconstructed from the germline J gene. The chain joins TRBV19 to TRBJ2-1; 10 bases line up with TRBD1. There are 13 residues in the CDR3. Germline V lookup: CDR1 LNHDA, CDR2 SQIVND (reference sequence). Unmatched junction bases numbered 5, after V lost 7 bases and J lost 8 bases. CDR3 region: CASIVTGGDEQFF. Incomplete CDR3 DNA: TGTGCCAGTATAGTGACAGGGGGCGATGAG. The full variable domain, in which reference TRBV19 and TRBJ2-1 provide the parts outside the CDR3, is DGGITQSPKYLFRKEGQNVTLSCEQNLNHDAMYWYRQDPGQGLRLIYYSQIVNDFQKGDIAEGYSVSREKKESFPLTVTSAQKNPTAFYLCASIVTGGDEQFFGPGTRLTVL.

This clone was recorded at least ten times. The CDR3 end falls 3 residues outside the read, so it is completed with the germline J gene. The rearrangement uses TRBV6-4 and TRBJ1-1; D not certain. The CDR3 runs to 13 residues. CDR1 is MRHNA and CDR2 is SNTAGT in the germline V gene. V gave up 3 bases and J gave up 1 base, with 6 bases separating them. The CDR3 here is CASSDIPNTEAFF. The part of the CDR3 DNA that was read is TGTGCCAGCAGTGATATTCCGAACACTGAA.

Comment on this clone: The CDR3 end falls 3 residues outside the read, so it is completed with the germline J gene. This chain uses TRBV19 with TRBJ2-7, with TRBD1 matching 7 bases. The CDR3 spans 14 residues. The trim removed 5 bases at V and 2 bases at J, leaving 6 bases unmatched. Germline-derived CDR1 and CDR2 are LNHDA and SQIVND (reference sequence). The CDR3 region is CASSQSGTAYEQYF. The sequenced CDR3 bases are TGTGCCAGTAGTCAGTCCGGGACAGCCTACGAG. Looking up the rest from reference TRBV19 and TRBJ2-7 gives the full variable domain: DGGITQSPKYLFRKEGQNVTLSCEQNLNHDAMYWYRQDPGQGLRLIYYSQIVNDFQKGDIAEGYSVSREKKESFPLTVTSAQKNPTAFYLCASSQSGTAYEQYFGPGTRLTVT.

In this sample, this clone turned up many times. The CDR3: CASDRANYGYTF. The covered CDR3 bases are TGTGCCAGTGACAGGGCTAACTATGGC. The chain combines TRBV6-2 or TRBV6-3 with TRBJ1-2; 7 bases are a match to TRBD1. The read ends 3 residues before the CDR3 terminus; that terminus is restored from the germline J gene. From germline, CDR1 is MNHEY and CDR2 SVGEGT. With 9 bases clipped from V and 0 bases from J, the junction kept 1 base outside the gene matches. The CDR3 has 12 amino acids.

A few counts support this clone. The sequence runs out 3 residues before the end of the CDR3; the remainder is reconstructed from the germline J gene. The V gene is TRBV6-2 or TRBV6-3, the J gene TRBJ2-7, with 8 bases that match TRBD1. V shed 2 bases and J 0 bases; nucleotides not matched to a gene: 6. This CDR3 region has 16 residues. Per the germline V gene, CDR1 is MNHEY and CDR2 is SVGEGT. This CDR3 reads CASSYQWTGSSYEQYF. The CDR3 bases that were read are TGTGCCAGCAGTTACCAATGGACAGGGAGCTCCTACGAG.

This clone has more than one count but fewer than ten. The CDR3 loop reads CASREDSGEQYF. CDR3 DNA (partial): TGTGCCAGCAGGGAGGACAGTGGCGAG. V and J are TRBV7-2 and TRBJ2-7, with TRBD1 as a possible D gene (6 bases). The read finishes 3 residues shy of the CDR3 end, and the germline J gene is used to complete it. Trimming left V 6 bases short and J 6 bases short, with 12 bases between. CDR1 is SGHTA, CDR2 FQGNSA, per germline. The CDR3 runs to 12 residues.

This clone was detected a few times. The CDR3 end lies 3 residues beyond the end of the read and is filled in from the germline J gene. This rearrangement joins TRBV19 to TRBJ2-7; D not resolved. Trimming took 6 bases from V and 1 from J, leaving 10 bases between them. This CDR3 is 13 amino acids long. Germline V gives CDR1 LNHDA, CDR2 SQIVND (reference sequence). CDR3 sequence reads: CASSKTDSYEQYF. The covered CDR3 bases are TGTGCCAGTAGCAAAACAGATTCCTACGAG.

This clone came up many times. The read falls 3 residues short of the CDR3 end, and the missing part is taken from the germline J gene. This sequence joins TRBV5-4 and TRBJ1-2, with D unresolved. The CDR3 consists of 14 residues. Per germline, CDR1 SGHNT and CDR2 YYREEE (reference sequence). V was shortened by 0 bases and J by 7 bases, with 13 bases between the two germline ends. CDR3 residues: CASSLDSLAIGYTF. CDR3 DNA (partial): TGTGCCAGCAGCTTGGACAGCCTCGCAATTGGC.

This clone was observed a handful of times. CDR3 amino acids: CASSSNRDRGVEQYF. CDR3 bases read: TGTGCCAGCAGCTCTAACCGGGACAGGGGCGTCGAG. V and J are TRBV7-2 and TRBJ2-7, with 10 bases matching TRBD1. The read halts 3 residues ahead of the CDR3 end, with the missing end drawn from the germline J gene. J gave up 6 bases and V 4 bases, and 9 bases lay outside the gene matches. The CDR3 contains 15 residues. Germline CDR1 is SGHTA and CDR2 is FQGNSA.

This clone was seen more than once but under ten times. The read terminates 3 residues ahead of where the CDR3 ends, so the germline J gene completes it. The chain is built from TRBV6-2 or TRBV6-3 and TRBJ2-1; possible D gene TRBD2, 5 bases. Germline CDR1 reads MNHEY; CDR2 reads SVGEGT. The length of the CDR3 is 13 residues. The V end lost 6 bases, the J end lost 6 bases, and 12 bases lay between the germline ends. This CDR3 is CASRGRAANEQFF. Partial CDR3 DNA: TGTGCCAGCAGGGGGAGAGCGGCCAATGAG.

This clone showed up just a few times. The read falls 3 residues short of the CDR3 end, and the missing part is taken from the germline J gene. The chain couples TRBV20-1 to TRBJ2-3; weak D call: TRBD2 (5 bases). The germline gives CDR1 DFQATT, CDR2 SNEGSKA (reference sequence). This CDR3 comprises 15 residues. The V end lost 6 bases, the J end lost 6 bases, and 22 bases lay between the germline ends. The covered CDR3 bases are TGCAGTGCCCAAGAGGCTAGCTGGAGTGCGGATACG. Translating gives CSAQEASWSADT. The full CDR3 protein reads CSAQEASWSADTQYF.

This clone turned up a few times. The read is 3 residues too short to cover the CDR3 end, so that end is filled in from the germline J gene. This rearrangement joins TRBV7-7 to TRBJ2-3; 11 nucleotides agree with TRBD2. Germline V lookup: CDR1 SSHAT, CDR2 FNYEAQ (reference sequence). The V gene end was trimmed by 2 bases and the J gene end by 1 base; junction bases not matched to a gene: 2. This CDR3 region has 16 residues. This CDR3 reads CASSLNSGGGTDTQYF. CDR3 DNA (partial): TGTGCCAGCAGCTTAAATAGCGGGGGGGGCACAGATACG. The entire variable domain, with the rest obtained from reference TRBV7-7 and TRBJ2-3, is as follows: GAGVSQSPRYKVTKRGQDVTLRCDPISSHATLYWYQQALGQGPEFLTYFNYEAQPDKSGLPSDRFSAERPEGSISTLTIQRTEQRDSAMYRCASSLNSGGGTDTQYFGPGTRLTVL.

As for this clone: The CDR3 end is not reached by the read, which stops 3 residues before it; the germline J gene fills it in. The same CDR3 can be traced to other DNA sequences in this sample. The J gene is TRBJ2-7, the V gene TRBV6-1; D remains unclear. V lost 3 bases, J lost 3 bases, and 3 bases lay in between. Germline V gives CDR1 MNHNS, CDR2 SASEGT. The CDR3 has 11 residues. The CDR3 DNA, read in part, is TGTGCCAGCAGTGACTACTACGAG. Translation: CASSDYYE. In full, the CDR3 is CASSDYYEQYF.

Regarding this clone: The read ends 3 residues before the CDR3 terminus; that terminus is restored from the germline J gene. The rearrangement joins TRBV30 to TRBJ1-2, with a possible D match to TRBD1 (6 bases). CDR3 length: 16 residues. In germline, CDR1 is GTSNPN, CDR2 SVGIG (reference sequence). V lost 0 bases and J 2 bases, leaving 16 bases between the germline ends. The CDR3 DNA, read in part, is TGTGCCTGGAGTGTACTCTGGGGGCAATCAAACTATGGC. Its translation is CAWSVLWGQSNYG. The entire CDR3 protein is CAWSVLWGQSNYGYTF. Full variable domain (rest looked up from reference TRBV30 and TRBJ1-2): SQTIHQWPATLVQPVGSPLSLECTVEGTSNPNLYWYRQAAGRGLQLLFYSVGIGQISSEVPQNLSASRPQDRQFILSSKKLLLSDSGFYLCAWSVLWGQSNYGYTFGSGTRLTVV.